This is a list of T cell receptor beta chains from one sample in a study of response to subunit inactivated influenza vaccine. TCRdb independently ran MiXCR on the RT-PCR reads; one entry per CDR3 protein. The sample yields 200,000 to 300,000 distinct CDR3 sequences, 12% seen once. The specimen comprised non-naive T cells sorted from PBMCs, sampled 14 days before vaccination. The source of these receptors is a man aged 50 or older who received an inactivated influenza vaccine. Each CDR3 is given with its conserved first and last residue. The D gene is left open where the match is weak. For some rows the clone size is stated as once, few or many, or as a class when expanded; others skip it.

cdr3_aa,cdr3_nt,v_call,clone_size,d_call,j_call
CASSYSNLAGIYNEQFF,TGTGCCAGCAGTTACTCGAACCTAGCGGGAATTTACAATGAGCAGTTCTTC,TRBV6-5,many,TRBD2,TRBJ2-1
CHSSPTAGEYNEQFF,TGTCACAGCAGCCCGACGGCAGGGGAATACAATGAGCAGTTCTTC,TRBV7-2,many,-,TRBJ2-1
CTSSQHSGGGRSYEQYF,TGCACCAGCAGCCAACATAGTGGCGGGGGGCGTTCCTACGAGCAGTACTTC,TRBV1,-,-,TRBJ2-7
CASSQGGNFPRNEQFF,TGTGCCAGCAGCCAAGGGGGAAACTTCCCGCGGAATGAGCAGTTCTTC,TRBV3-1,-,-,TRBJ2-1
CASSFAIPRGGRGSKETQYF,TGTGCCAGCAGCTTCGCAATACCTCGCGGGGGGCGGGGGTCTAAAGAGACCCAGTACTTC,TRBV7-2,few,TRBD2,TRBJ2-5
CSADGVAGTLEQYF,TGCAGTGCAGACGGAGTAGCGGGAACTCTCGAGCAGTACTTC,TRBV20-1,few,TRBD2,TRBJ2-7
CASSLERLVGEQFF,TGCGCCAGCAGCTTAGAGAGACTAGTAGGCGAGCAGTTCTTC,TRBV5-1,few,-,TRBJ2-1
CASSLAPGGAYEQYF,TGTGCCAGCAGTTTAGCTCCGGGGGGCGCCTACGAGCAGTACTTC,TRBV28,-,-,TRBJ2-7
CASSPGQLGEAFF,TGTGCCAGCAGTCCTGGACAGTTGGGAGAAGCTTTCTTT,TRBV12-3/TRBV12-4,many,-,TRBJ1-1
CATSVSSGHTDTQYF,TGTGCCACCAGTGTTTCTAGCGGACACACAGATACGCAGTATTTT,TRBV24-1,many,TRBD2,TRBJ2-3
CASRLAGADTQYF,TGTGCCAGCAGATTGGCGGGAGCGGATACGCAGTATTTT,TRBV12-3/TRBV12-4,few,TRBD2,TRBJ2-3
CASSLSGGLAYEQYF,TGTGCCAGCAGCTTGTCAGGGGGCCTTGCCTACGAGCAGTACTTC,TRBV7-2,few,TRBD1,TRBJ2-7
CASSPTSLADPDTDTQYF,TGCGCCAGCAGCCCGACTTCACTCGCGGACCCGGACACAGATACGCAGTATTTT,TRBV5-1,-,-,TRBJ2-3
CSASRGWDTGELFF,TGCAGTGCTAGCAGGGGATGGGACACCGGGGAGCTGTTTTTT,TRBV20-1,few,-,TRBJ2-2
CASSLGLGVQPQHF,TGTGCCAGCAGCTTAGGGTTAGGGGTCCAGCCCCAGCATTTT,TRBV7-9,-,-,TRBJ1-5
CASSLSGFLTGVNTGELFF,TGTGCCAGCAGTTTATCGGGTTTCCTGACAGGGGTGAACACCGGGGAGCTGTTTTTT,TRBV27,-,TRBD1,TRBJ2-2
CASSVSGSSSKNIQYF,TGTGCCAGCAGCGTAAGCGGGAGTAGTAGCAAAAACATTCAGTACTTC,TRBV9,few,TRBD2,TRBJ2-4
CASSQDVQGGSPLHF,TGCGCCAGCAGCCAAGATGTTCAGGGTGGATCACCCCTCCACTTT,TRBV4-3,few,-,TRBJ1-6
CASSRGAGGKNIQYF,TGTGCCAGCAGTCGGGGAGCGGGAGGCAAAAACATTCAGTACTTC,TRBV12-3/TRBV12-4,many,TRBD2,TRBJ2-4
CASSRGQRSEQYF,TGTGCCAGCAGTAGGGGTCAGCGATCCGAGCAGTACTTC,TRBV12-3/TRBV12-4,-,-,TRBJ2-7
CASSLRGVNTEAFF,TGTGCCAGCAGCTTAAGGGGGGTGAACACTGAAGCTTTCTTT,TRBV11-3,-,-,TRBJ1-1
CSAREGWDSYEQYF,TGCAGTGCTAGAGAAGGTTGGGACTCCTACGAGCAGTACTTC,TRBV20-1,many,-,TRBJ2-7
CSARPSKTYEQYF,TGCAGTGCTCGACCTAGCAAGACCTACGAGCAGTACTTC,TRBV20-1,few,-,TRBJ2-7
CSALPGTRRNSPLHF,TGCAGTGCTCTCCCTGGGACACGGAGAAATTCACCCCTCCACTTT,TRBV20-1,-,-,TRBJ1-6
CASSDRVGRNIQYF,TGTGCCAGTAGTGACAGGGTCGGGCGAAACATTCAGTACTTC,TRBV19,-,TRBD1,TRBJ2-4
CASSLFHPYEQYF,TGTGCCAGCAGCTTATTTCATCCCTACGAGCAGTACTTC,TRBV7-2,few,-,TRBJ2-7
CASSRGRKVDEQFF,TGTGCCAGCAGTCGAGGGCGCAAAGTGGATGAGCAGTTCTTC,TRBV12-3/TRBV12-4,few,-,TRBJ2-1
CASSQEWTAVHQPQHF,TGCGCCAGCAGCCAAGAGTGGACAGCCGTACATCAGCCCCAGCATTTT,TRBV4-3,once,-,TRBJ1-5
CASKGGYSYNEQFF,TGCGCCAGCAAGGGGGGTTACTCCTACAATGAGCAGTTCTTC,TRBV5-1,-,-,TRBJ2-1
CASSVGGGDLRNNEQFF,TGTGCCAGCAGCGTAGGTGGAGGGGACTTACGAAACAATGAGCAGTTCTTC,TRBV9,few,-,TRBJ2-1
CASSYSQVQETQYF,TGTGCCAGCAGTTACTCACAGGTACAAGAGACCCAGTACTTC,TRBV6-5,-,-,TRBJ2-5